These 23 T cell receptor beta chains were all obtained from the same sample, sequenced in a study of cytomegalovirus exposure and HLA in healthy donors. Amplification used 60 Vbeta primers and 13 Jbeta primers. Sequenced by immunoSEQ multiplex PCR; TCRdb stores in-frame clones only, minus some. The sample holds roughly 120,000 clones, approximately 80% seen once. Sequenced sample: PBMCs. The receptors shown here come from a man aged 35-49 years in good health and CMV-seronegative.

V gene TRBV28 combines with J gene TRBJ2-5; TRBD1 agrees at 7 bases. Looked up from germline, CDR1 is MDHEN and CDR2 is SYDVKM. This CDR3 has 14 amino acids. V shed 5 bases, J shed 2 bases, and the junction held 5 bases outside the gene matches. The CDR3 coding sequence is TGTGCCAGCAGTCCACAGGGGTGGCAAGAGACCCAGTACTTC. Protein sequence: CASSPQGWQETQYF. Based on the CDR3 plus reference TRBV28 and TRBJ2-5, the full variable domain is DVKVTQSSRYLVKRTGEKVFLECVQDMDHENMFWYRQDPGLGLRLIYFSYDVKMKEKGDIPEGYSVSREKKERFSLILESASTNQTSMYLCASSPQGWQETQYFGPGTRLLVL.

The chain employs TRBV4-2 and TRBJ2-3; 8 bases fit TRBD1. The CDR3 has 16 residues. V was clipped by 0 bases and J by 4 bases; unmatched bases: 6. Germline V gives CDR1 LGHNA, CDR2 YNFKEQ. In DNA form, the CDR3 reads TGTGCCAGCAGCCAAGAAAGGACAGGGTCTTCAGATACGCAGTATTTT. This gives the protein CASSQERTGSSDTQYF.

The chain recombines TRBV7-2 with TRBJ1-1; the match to TRBD1 covers 7 bases. The length of the CDR3 is 16 residues. In germline, CDR1 is SGHTA, CDR2 FQGNSA. The trim removed 5 bases at V and 4 bases at J, leaving 13 bases unmatched. CDR3 DNA sequence: TGTGCCAGCAGCACCCGACAGGGTTACGGGATCACTGAAGCTTTCTTT. Protein: CASSTRQGYGITEAFF.

This clone turned up a few times. The V and J genes are TRBV9 and TRBJ1-1; D is uncertain. CDR1 and CDR2 (germline): SGDLS, YYNGEE. V lost 1 base to trimming and J lost 5 bases, with 9 bases between them. The CDR3 runs to 13 residues. The CDR3, as DNA: TGTGCCAGCAGCGTAAGCCTGTGGACTGAAGCTTTCTTT. Protein sequence: CASSVSLWTEAFF.

The chain has TRBV18 and TRBJ1-2; 7 bases align to TRBD1. The V gene's germline CDR1 is KGHSH and CDR2 LQKENI. Trimming cost V 3 bases and J 4 bases; bases outside gene matches: 8. CDR3 length: 15 amino acids. CDR3 sequence (DNA): TGTGCCAGCTCACCTACACAGGGGATTAGCTATGGCTACACCTTC. Translating gives CASSPTQGISYGYTF.

This clone showed up just a few times. The rearrangement links TRBV27 to TRBJ2-2, with no clear D. Looked up from germline, CDR1 is MNHEY and CDR2 is SMNVEV (reference sequence). CDR3 length equals 13 residues. V was pared by 3 bases and J by 8 bases, with 10 bases between. CDR3 bases: TGTGCCAGCAGTTTTCCCCCTTCTGGGGAGCTGTTTTTT. This gives the protein CASSFPPSGELFF.

Comments on this clone: The identical CDR3 is also encoded by other nucleotide sequences in the sample. This sequence joins TRBV6-5 and TRBJ2-3; the D gene is possibly TRBD2 (6 bases). Germline values: CDR1 MNHEY, CDR2 SVGAGI. The CDR3 spans 15 residues. Trimming pared 1 base from V and 2 bases from J, leaving 10 bases between. In nucleotides, the CDR3 is TGTGCCAGCAGTTACTTGGAGGGGTCCACAGATACGCAGTATTTT. It codes for CASSYLEGSTDTQYF.

The V call is TRBV7-2, the J call TRBJ2-5; no firm D call. With the DNA end fitting TRBJ2-7 better, the J assignment may be wrong. The germline gives CDR1 SGHTA, CDR2 FQGNSA. CDR3 size: 14 residues. The CDR3 DNA sequence: TGTGCCAGCAGCTTAGGTCAGGTGGTAACCGAGCAGTACTTC. Amino acids: CASSLGQVVTEQYF.

V usage is TRBV28 and J usage is TRBJ1-2; 8 bases are shared with TRBD1. Germline values: CDR1 MDHEN, CDR2 SYDVKM. V shed 5 bases and J 3 bases; nucleotides not matched to a gene: 5. CDR3 length: 14 amino acids. This chain's CDR3 is CASSPQGAHYGYTF. CDR3 bases: TGTGCCAGCAGTCCCCAGGGGGCGCACTATGGCTACACCTTC.

A single count supports this clone. The CDR3 is CASSPVGQGFGSPLHF. The CDR3, as DNA: TGTGCCAGCTCACCAGTAGGACAGGGATTCGGTTCACCCCTCCACTTT. This sequence joins TRBV18 and TRBJ1-6; 8 bases line up with TRBD1. The CDR3 totals 16 residues. The V and J ends lost 2 bases and 9 bases, in that order; junction bases with no gene match: 9. Looked up from germline, CDR1 is KGHSH and CDR2 is LQKENI.

The CDR3 region has the DNA TGTGCCAGCAGCTTAGATTGGCCGGGGGAGGGCGAGCAGTACTTC. It translates to CASSLDWPGEGEQYF. The chain recombines TRBV7-9 with TRBJ2-5; 7 positions match TRBD2. TRBJ2-7 matches the DNA end more closely, so the J call is doubtful. Germline V gene lookup returns CDR1 SEHNR and CDR2 FQNEAQ (reference sequence). CDR3 length equals 15 residues.

The chain employs TRBV7-2 and TRBJ2-1; 7 nucleotides line up with TRBD1. Germline CDR1 and CDR2: SGHTA and FQGNSA. Trimming at V came to 6 bases and at J to 5 bases, leaving 16 bases not matched to a gene. The CDR3 length is 17 residues. CDR3 nucleotides: TGTGCCAGCAGTCCCCCGTTAGGGGGCCCTCGACACAATGAGCAGTTCTTC. This translates into CASSPPLGGPRHNEQFF.

This clone has more than one count but fewer than ten. J is TRBJ1-1 and V is TRBV5-6; D is perhaps TRBD1 (5 bases). With 2 bases removed from V and 6 bases from J, the gap between germline ends came to 8 bases. The CDR3 covers 12 residues. Germline CDR1 reads SGHDT; CDR2 reads YYEEEE. CDR3: CASSLRQPEAFF. CDR3 sequence (DNA): TGTGCCAGCAGCTTACGACAGCCTGAAGCTTTCTTT.

Concerning this clone: The sample contains more than one DNA sequence encoding this CDR3. The rearrangement uses TRBV29-1 and TRBJ1-1; D is undetermined. Germline values: CDR1 SQVTM, CDR2 ANQGSEA. Trimming left V 4 bases short and J 0 bases short, with 3 bases between. The CDR3 has 11 amino acids. Here the CDR3 DNA reads TGCAGCGTTGCGGTGAACACTGAAGCTTTCTTT. Translating it yields CSVAVNTEAFF. Variable domain in full (rest from reference TRBV29-1 and TRBJ1-1): SAVISQKPSRDICQRGTSLTIQCQVDSQVTMMFWYRQQPGQSLTLIATANQGSEATYESGFVIDKFPISRPNLTFSTLTVSNMSPEDSSIYLCSVAVNTEAFFGQGTRLTVV.

The rearrangement links TRBV27 to TRBJ2-5; 8 bases line up with TRBD1. Germline V CDR1 and CDR2: MNHEY, SMNVEV (reference sequence). V lost 6 bases and J lost 7; bases outside the gene matches: 13. This CDR3 has 15 amino acids. The CDR3 reads CASSSGQGALVTQYF. The CDR3, as DNA: TGTGCCAGCAGCTCAGGACAGGGAGCTCTGGTGACCCAGTACTTC.

This chain uses TRBV7-2 with TRBJ2-4; TRBD2 might be the D (6 bases). From germline, CDR1 is SGHTA and CDR2 FQGNSA. This CDR3 has 16 amino acids. Trimming pared 8 bases from V and 3 bases from J, leaving 20 bases between. The DNA of the CDR3 is TGTGCCAGCTCCCGGGACTCATGGAGCGGCAAAAACATTCAGTACTTC. Translated: CASSRDSWSGKNIQYF.

The V call is TRBV10-3, the J call TRBJ2-7, with TRBD2 matching 7 bases. V dropped 7 bases and J dropped 0; count of bases not matched to a gene: 6. Per the germline V gene, CDR1 is ENHRY and CDR2 is SYGVKD. The CDR3 loop spans 14 amino acids. In DNA, the CDR3 is TGTGCCATCACCCAGCGGGGAAGCTCCTACGAGCAGTACTTC. Encoded protein: CAITQRGSSYEQYF.

This chain joins TRBV7-9 and TRBJ2-1; TRBD2 matches 8 bases. The ends lost 5 bases at V and 8 bases at J; junction bases unmatched: 8. The CDR3 is 14 amino acids. Germline-derived CDR1 and CDR2 are SEHNR and FQNEAQ (reference sequence). The CDR3 protein is CASSPGTSSDEQFF. The DNA for the CDR3 is TGTGCCAGCAGCCCAGGGACTAGTTCGGATGAGCAGTTCTTC.

The chain carries TRBV11-3 and TRBJ2-1, with TRBD2 matching over 7 bases. Germline V gene sequence: CDR1 SGHNT, CDR2 YENEEA. There are 16 residues in the CDR3. Germline trimming cut 5 bases from V and 3 bases from J; bases unmatched to any gene: 10. CDR3 in amino acids: CASSLTWGGVYNEQFF. In nucleotides, the CDR3 is TGTGCCAGCAGCCTGACTTGGGGGGGGGTCTACAATGAGCAGTTCTTC. The complete variable domain, with remaining parts taken from reference TRBV11-3 and TRBJ2-1, reads EAGVVQSPRYKIIEKKQPVAFWCNPISGHNTLYWYLQNLGQGPELLIRYENEEAVDDSQLPKDRFSAERLKGVDSTLKIQPAELGDSAVYLCASSLTWGGVYNEQFFGPGTRLTVL.

This rearrangement joins TRBV6-1 to TRBJ2-2; D unclear. With 5 bases removed from V and 0 bases from J, the gap between germline ends came to 10 bases. Germline V gene sequence: CDR1 MNHNS, CDR2 SASEGT. The CDR3 is 15 amino acids. The chain's CDR3 is CASSSTRSNTGELFF. DNA of the CDR3: TGTGCCAGCAGTTCGACACGGTCGAACACCGGGGAGCTGTTTTTT.

The chain combines TRBV11-1 with TRBJ1-1; D perhaps matches TRBD1 (6 bases). The germline V gene encodes CDR1 SGHAT and CDR2 FQDESV (reference sequence). Trimming took 5 bases from V and 6 from J, leaving 10 bases between them. The CDR3 is 12 amino acids. CDR3 coding DNA: TGTGCCAGCAGCGACGACAGGTCTGAAGCTTTCTTT. Protein product: CASSDDRSEAFF.

This clone came up once. V gene TRBV25-1 combines with J gene TRBJ2-1; a possible D gene is TRBD1 (6 bases). Between the trimmed V and J ends, which lost 4 bases and 8 bases, there was a span of 21 bases. The CDR3 has 16 residues. Germline lookup yields CDR1 MGHDK and CDR2 SYGVNS. This CDR3 reads CASSATTGPDWDEQFF. CDR3 bases: TGTGCCAGCAGTGCTACGACAGGTCCAGACTGGGATGAGCAGTTCTTC.

This clone was detected only once. The genes are TRBV9 and TRBJ1-1; weak D call: TRBD1 (5 bases). V was shortened by 7 bases and J by 1 base, with 5 bases between the two germline ends. The CDR3 covers 11 residues. Germline CDR1 and CDR2: SGDLS and YYNGEE. CDR3 sequence reads: CASGANTEAFF. CDR3 sequence (DNA): TGTGCCAGCGGGGCGAACACTGAAGCTTTCTTT. The full variable domain, rest sourced from reference TRBV9 and TRBJ1-1, is DSGVTQTPKHLITATGQRVTLRCSPRSGDLSVYWYQQSLDQGLQFLIQYYNGEERAKGNILERFSAQQFPDLHSELNLSSLELGDSALYFCASGANTEAFFGQGTRLTVV.